A selection of T cell receptor beta chains follows, all from one sample in a study of long-term antiretroviral therapy in people with HIV. Measured with immunoSEQ multiplex PCR; TCRdb has only the in-frame clones, and not every one. This table holds tens of thousands of clones, approximately 85% found once. The sequences come from unsorted PBMCs, collected 0.8 years before starting antiretroviral therapy. The receptors come from a man aged 18 to 30 with HIV. The CDR3 runs from the conserved cysteine through the conserved F or W. Each record gives: clone size, V gene, D gene, J gene, CDR3 DNA, CDR3 protein. D genes are given only for firm matches. Size values are once, few and many counts, or a class for expanded clones, and some rows have none.

-	TRBV7-9	-	TRBJ1-2	TGTGCCAGCAGCGGGTCTAACTATGGCTACACCTTC	CASSGSNYGYTF
-	TRBV4-3	-	TRBJ1-1	TGCGCCAGCAGCCAAAAAACAGGGAACACTGAAGCTTTCTTT	CASSQKTGNTEAFF
few	TRBV25-1	-	TRBJ1-1	TGTGCCAGCAGTGGGCCCGGACAGATCACTGAAGCTTTCTTT	CASSGPGQITEAFF
-	TRBV5-4	-	TRBJ1-1	TGTGCCAGCAGCTCGGACCCGGGGAACACTGAAGCTTTCTTT	CASSSDPGNTEAFF
-	TRBV7-7	TRBD2	TRBJ2-1	TGTGCTAGCAGCTTGGGCGGCGGGGGTTCCTACAATGAGCAGTTCTTC	CASSLGGGGSYNEQFF
-	TRBV28	-	TRBJ2-1	TGTGCCAGCAGTCCCCCACAAGACAGGAGCGCGTTCTTC	CASSPPQDRSAFF
-	TRBV19	TRBD1	TRBJ2-2	TGTGCCAGTAGTAGGGACAGGGTACGAGGGGAGCTGTTTTTT	CASSRDRVRGELFF
-	TRBV11-2	-	TRBJ1-2	TGTGCCAGCAGCTTAGGATCTGGGATTAATAGTGGCTACACCTTC	CASSLGSGINSGYTF
-	TRBV5-1	-	TRBJ2-1	TGCGCCAGCAGCTTGGCCCGGACAGACTACAATGAGCAGTTCTTC	CASSLARTDYNEQFF
few	TRBV11-2	-	TRBJ1-4	TGTGCCAGCAGCCTCACCCACGATACAACTAATGAAAAACTGTTTTTT	CASSLTHDTTNEKLFF
-	TRBV6-5	-	TRBJ2-3	TGTGCCAGCAGTTACGCAGACCAATCCTATACGCAGTATTTT	CASSYADQSYTQYF
-	TRBV18	TRBD1	TRBJ2-7	TGTGCCAGCTCACCACCTTCCCCAGGGGGTTACGAGCAGTACTTC	CASSPPSPGGYEQYF
-	TRBV7-2	TRBD1	TRBJ1-1	TGTGCCAGCAGCTTTCGGACAGGGACTGTTTTGGCTTTCTTT	CASSFRTGTVLAFF
-	TRBV5-5	-	TRBJ1-3	TGTGCCAGCAGCCAAATTACTCGCTACTCTGGAAACACCATATATTTT	CASSQITRYSGNTIYF
-	TRBV7-9	TRBD2	TRBJ2-5	TGTGCCAGCAGCGTGAGCGGGGCCCTGGGAAGGGAGACCCAGTACTTC	CASSVSGALGRETQYF
-	TRBV5-4	-	TRBJ2-1	TGTGCCAGCAGCCCGACACGGCGTAGTGCTGAGCAGTTCTTC	CASSPTRRSAEQFF
-	TRBV10-3	-	TRBJ1-2	TGTGCCATCAGTGAGTCGGGGAACGGCTACACCTTC	CAISESGNGYTF
-	TRBV7-9	-	TRBJ2-1	TGTGCCAGCAGCTTAGGCCAGTACAATGAGCAGTTCTTC	CASSLGQYNEQFF
-	TRBV9	-	TRBJ2-7	TGTGCCAGCAGCGTAGGTGGGGGTGGCGAGCAGTACTTC	CASSVGGGGEQYF
-	TRBV9	-	TRBJ2-7	TGTGCCAGCAGCGTAGAACCCAGCTACGAGCAGTACTTC	CASSVEPSYEQYF
-	TRBV7-6	-	TRBJ1-2	TGTGCCAGCAGCAGAGGAAATAACTACACCTTC	CASSRGNNYTF
-	TRBV30	TRBD2	TRBJ2-3	TGTGCCTGGAGTGCTAGCGGGATCACAGATACGCAGTATTTT	CAWSASGITDTQYF
-	TRBV29-1	-	TRBJ2-5	TGCAGCGTTGAAATGGGGCGCCCTTCCGTTCAAGAGACCCAGTACTTC	CSVEMGRPSVQETQYF
-	TRBV14	-	TRBJ1-1	TGTGCCAGCAGCCAAGGTGGAAACACTGAAGCTTTCTTT	CASSQGGNTEAFF
-	TRBV4-1	-	TRBJ2-7	TGCGCCAGCAGCCAAGAGTCGGGGACTTCGTACGAGCAGTACTTC	CASSQESGTSYEQYF
-	TRBV4-3	TRBD1	TRBJ2-7	TGCGCCAGCAGCCAGGATACCGGGACAGGGGTCACAGAGCAGTACTTC	CASSQDTGTGVTEQYF
few	TRBV7-8	TRBD1	TRBJ1-5	TGTGCCAGCAGCTTGGGTCGACAGGGGCAGAATCAGCCCCAGCATTTT	CASSLGRQGQNQPQHF
-	TRBV5-8	TRBD2	TRBJ2-7	TGTGCCAGCAGCTTGGGGGGAGGGCCGTATGAGCAGTACTTC	CASSLGGGPYEQYF
-	TRBV6-5	-	TRBJ1-6	TGTGCCAGCAAACCTCCGAATTTGTCACCCCTCCACTTT	CASKPPNLSPLHF
-	TRBV9	TRBD1	TRBJ1-6	TGTGCCAGCAGCTCATTCTCACAGGGGTCGTCACCCCTCCACTTT	CASSSFSQGSSPLHF
-	TRBV29-1	TRBD2	TRBJ2-1	TGCAGCGTTGAAACTAGCGGGAGAATTTGGGACAATGAGCAGTTCTTC	CSVETSGRIWDNEQFF
-	TRBV30	-	TRBJ2-1	TGTGCCTGGGGGGTGGGGGGTCCCTACAATGAGCAGTTCTTC	CAWGVGGPYNEQFF
-	TRBV4-1	TRBD2	TRBJ2-7	TGCGCCAGCAGCCAAGATTTAACTGTCGGCGGGGGGGCGGCCTACGAGCAGTACTTC	CASSQDLTVGGGAAYEQYF
-	TRBV15	TRBD2	TRBJ2-7	TGTGCCACCCGGCGGGAGGCCTCCTACGAGCAGTACTTC	CATRREASYEQYF
-	TRBV7-3	-	TRBJ1-1	TGTGCCAGCAGCCGCCGTTTTGGTTCGGTAGCTTTCTTT	CASSRRFGSVAFF
-	TRBV7-2	-	TRBJ1-2	TGTGCCAGCAGTTCCTCCAGGGGTAGGGGCTACACCTTC	CASSSSRGRGYTF
-	TRBV30	TRBD2	TRBJ2-5	TGTGCCTGGAGTCTTATCCCATTCTCTAGAGCGGGAGAGAGGAGAATACAAGAGACCCAGTACTTC	CAWSLIPFSRAGERRIQETQYF
-	TRBV4-3	-	TRBJ1-6	TGCGCCAGCAGCCAATACCCAATAAAGGGGAGCTCCTATAATTCACCCCTCCACTTT	CASSQYPIKGSSYNSPLHF
-	TRBV15	-	TRBJ2-2	TGTGCCACCAGCCCCTTCAACACCGGGGAGCTGTTTTTT	CATSPFNTGELFF
-	TRBV4-1	TRBD1	TRBJ1-6	TGCGCCAGCAGCCAAGTTCCAGGGGGTGAGAGGAATTCACCCCTCCACTTT	CASSQVPGGERNSPLHF
-	TRBV6-5	-	TRBJ2-2	TGTGCCAGCACGCGGTCCGCGAACACCGGGGAGCTGTTTTTT	CASTRSANTGELFF
-	TRBV5-4	TRBD1	TRBJ1-2	TGTGCCAGCAGCTTTACAGGGGGGGATGGCTACACCTTC	CASSFTGGDGYTF
-	TRBV5-1	TRBD1	TRBJ1-1	TGCGCCAGCAGCTCGACAGGGGCGAACACTGAAGCTTTCTTT	CASSSTGANTEAFF
-	TRBV16	-	TRBJ1-2	TGTGCCAGCAGCCAATCGGGGCAGGCCTATGGCTACACCTTC	CASSQSGQAYGYTF
-	TRBV10-3	-	TRBJ2-5	TGTGCCATCAGTGAGGGTGGAACCCAAGAGACCCAGTACTTC	CAISEGGTQETQYF
-	TRBV6-5	TRBD1	TRBJ1-3	TGTGCCAGCAGCCCCACAGGGGCCGGAAACACCATATATTTT	CASSPTGAGNTIYF
-	TRBV7-2	TRBD2	TRBJ2-7	TGTGCCAGCAGCTTAGCCCGGACTAGCGATTACGAGCAGTACTTC	CASSLARTSDYEQYF
-	TRBV30	TRBD2	TRBJ2-7	TGTGCCTGGAGTGAGGCTAGCGGACCCGAGCAGTACTTC	CAWSEASGPEQYF
-	TRBV7-2	TRBD2	TRBJ2-7	TGTGCCAGCAGCCAAAACCTAGCGGGGGGCTACGAGCAGTACTTC	CASSQNLAGGYEQYF
-	TRBV19	-	TRBJ1-1	TGTGCCAGTAATTCGAAAGGGGCACTAGACACTGAAGCTTTCTTT	CASNSKGALDTEAFF
-	TRBV9	-	TRBJ1-1	TGTGCCAGCAGCGTAGCCGGGGCCGACACTGAAGCTTTCTTT	CASSVAGADTEAFF
-	TRBV7-2	-	TRBJ2-7	TGTGCCAGCAGCTTAAGAGGGGCCGAGCAGTACTTC	CASSLRGAEQYF
-	TRBV19	-	TRBJ2-2	TGTGCCAGTAGTCCCGATTCGACGGGCCCCTATTACACCGGGGAGCTGTTTTTT	CASSPDSTGPYYTGELFF
-	TRBV7-9	-	TRBJ2-4	TGTGCCAGCAGCTTAAGGGGCATAACCAAAAACATTCAGTACTTC	CASSLRGITKNIQYF
once	TRBV29-1	-	TRBJ2-7	TGCAGCGTTGAGGGTCCGACCCCCTACGAGCAGTACTTC	CSVEGPTPYEQYF
-	TRBV20-1	-	TRBJ1-1	TGCAGTGCTAGAACCCCCCAGGTAGCTTTCTTT	CSARTPQVAFF
-	TRBV7-2	-	TRBJ2-3	TGTGCCAGCAGCCCCGGGACCTCCACAGATACGCAGTATTTT	CASSPGTSTDTQYF